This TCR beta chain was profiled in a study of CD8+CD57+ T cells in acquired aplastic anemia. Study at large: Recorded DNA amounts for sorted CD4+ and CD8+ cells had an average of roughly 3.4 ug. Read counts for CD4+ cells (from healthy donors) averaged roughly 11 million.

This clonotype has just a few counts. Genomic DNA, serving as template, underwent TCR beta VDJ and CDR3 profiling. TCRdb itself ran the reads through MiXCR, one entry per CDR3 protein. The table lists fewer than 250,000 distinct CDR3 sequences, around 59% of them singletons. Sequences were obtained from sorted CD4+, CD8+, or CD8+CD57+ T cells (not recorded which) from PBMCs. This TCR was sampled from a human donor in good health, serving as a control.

As DNA, the CDR3 is TGTGCCACCAGCAGTGATTTCGCCTACGAGCAGTACTTC. Translation: CATSSDFAYEQYF. This chain joins TRBV15 and TRBJ2-7; D gene unclear. This CDR3 has 13 residues. The germline V gene encodes CDR1 LNHNV and CDR2 YYDKDF (reference sequence). Trimming pared 3 bases from V and 2 bases from J, leaving 8 bases between.